The clone carrying this T cell receptor beta chain was seen a few times. Other DNA sequences of this sample code for an identical CDR3. This sample is drawn from a study of blood T cell repertoires in COVID-19. Turning to the study itself: Sample material is recorded as cDNA or gDNA derived from T cells, B-cell-depleted T cells, or PBMCs.

Data came from immunoSEQ multiplex PCR; TCRdb stores just in-frame clones and leaves some out. Among 70,000 to 85,000 clones listed, 87% were seen once. V was clipped by 3 bases and J by 0 bases; unmatched bases: 2. Germline CDR1 reads MDHEN; CDR2 reads SYDVKM. There are 15 residues in the CDR3. Source material: peripheral blood. The clonotype comes from a woman between 50 and 59 years old with active or convalescent COVID-19. The chain has TRBV28 and TRBJ2-1; 7 positions agree with TRBD2. The CDR3 DNA is TGTGCCAGCAGTTTGGGGGGGAGCTCCTACAATGAGCAGTTCTTC. This codes for CASSLGGSSYNEQFF.